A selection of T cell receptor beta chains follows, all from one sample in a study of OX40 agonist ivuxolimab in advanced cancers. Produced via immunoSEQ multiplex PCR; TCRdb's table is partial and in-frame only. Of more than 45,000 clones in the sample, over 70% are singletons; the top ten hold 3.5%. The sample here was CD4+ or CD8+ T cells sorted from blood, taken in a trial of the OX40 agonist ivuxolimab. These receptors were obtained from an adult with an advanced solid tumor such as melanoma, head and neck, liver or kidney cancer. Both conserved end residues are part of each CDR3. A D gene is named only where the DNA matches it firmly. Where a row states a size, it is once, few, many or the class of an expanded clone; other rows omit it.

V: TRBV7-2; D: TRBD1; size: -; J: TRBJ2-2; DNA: TGTGCCAGCAGCTTCAGGGGGCTGTCGACCGGGGAGCTGTTTTTT; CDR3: CASSFRGLSTGELFF
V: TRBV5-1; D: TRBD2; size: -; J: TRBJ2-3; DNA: TGCGCCAGCAGCTTAGTGGCGGGAGGGCCGAGCACAGATACGCAGTATTTT; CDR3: CASSLVAGGPSTDTQYF
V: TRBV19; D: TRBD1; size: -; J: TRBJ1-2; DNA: TGTGCCAGTAGTGCGGGACAGCACTATGGCTACACCTTC; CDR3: CASSAGQHYGYTF
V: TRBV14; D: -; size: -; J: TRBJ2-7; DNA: TGTGCCAGCAGTCCACCGCTACGGGGCGAGCAGTACTTC; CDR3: CASSPPLRGEQYF
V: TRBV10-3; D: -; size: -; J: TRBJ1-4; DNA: TGTGCCATCAGTGAGGGCGGAAATAATGAAAAACTGTTTTTT; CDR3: CAISEGGNNEKLFF
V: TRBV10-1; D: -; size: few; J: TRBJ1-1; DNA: TGCGCCAGCAGTGAGTCTCAACTAGCTGAAGCTTTCTTT; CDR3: CASSESQLAEAFF
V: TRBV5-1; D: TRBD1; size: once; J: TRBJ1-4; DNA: TGCGCCAGCAGCTCCGGGACAGGGAATGAAAAACTGTTTTTT; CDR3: CASSSGTGNEKLFF
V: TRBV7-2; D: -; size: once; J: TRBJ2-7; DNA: TGTGCCAGCAGCTTAAGTTCCGAGCCCTACGAGCAGTACTTC; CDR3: CASSLSSEPYEQYF
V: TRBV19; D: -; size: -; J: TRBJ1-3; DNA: TGTGCCAGTAGTATAGACGGGCGAAACACCATATATTTT; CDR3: CASSIDGRNTIYF
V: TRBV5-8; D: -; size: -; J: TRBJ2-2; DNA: TGTGCCAGCAGCTTCAGGATGATGAACACCGGGGAGCTGTTTTTT; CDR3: CASSFRMMNTGELFF
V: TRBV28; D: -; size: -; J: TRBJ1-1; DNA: TGTGCCAGCAGTTTAATATCAATGAACACTGAAGCTTTCTTT; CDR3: CASSLISMNTEAFF
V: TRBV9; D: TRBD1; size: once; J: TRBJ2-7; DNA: TGTGCCAGCAGCGTAACGGGACAGGGCCTCTACGAGCAGTACTTC; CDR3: CASSVTGQGLYEQYF
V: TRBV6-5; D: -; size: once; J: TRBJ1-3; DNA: TGTGCCAGCAGCCCCTCGGGAGTGGCTGGAAACACCATATATTTT; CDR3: CASSPSGVAGNTIYF
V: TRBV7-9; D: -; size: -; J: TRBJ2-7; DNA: TGTGCCAGCAGCCCGCAGAGCCTCGGCGAGCAGTACTTC; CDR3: CASSPQSLGEQYF
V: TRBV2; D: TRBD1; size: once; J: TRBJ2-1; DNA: TGTGCCAGCAGCCCCATCACAGGGGGCGGACACAATGAGCAGTTCTTC; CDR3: CASSPITGGGHNEQFF
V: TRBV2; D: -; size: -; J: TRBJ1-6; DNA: TGTGCCAGCATGATGAAACGTAGTCAGTATTCACCCCTCCACTTT; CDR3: CASMMKRSQYSPLHF
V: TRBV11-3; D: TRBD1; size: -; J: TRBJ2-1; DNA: TGTGCCAGCAGCTTTGGGACAGGGGGCCACAATGAGCAGTTCTTC; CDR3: CASSFGTGGHNEQFF